The present T cell receptor beta chain was sequenced within a study of blood T cell repertoires in COVID-19. Study in general: Recovery among Cohort 3 donors was established by two negative PCRs, clearance, or symptom resolution.

This clone was seen more than once but under ten times. The CDR3 is 13 residues long. Between the trimmed V and J ends, which lost 3 bases and 5 bases, there was a span of 11 bases. Germline CDR1 GTSNPN, CDR2 SVGIG (reference sequence). Original processing methods: Amplification from reference gene primers served as the basis for estimated nucleated cell counts. Only in-frame clones appear in the TCRdb table, and some are missing; sequencing was by immunoSEQ multiplex PCR. V and J calls and clone size are those listed in that table; D and trimming were worked out from the DNA. The table lists roughly 200,000 clones, about 90% of them singletons. Participants' own reports of clinical history determined their cohort assignment.

V and J are TRBV30 and TRBJ1-3, with D perhaps matching TRBD1 (5 bases). This TCR was recovered from a woman in her 50s in a cohort exposed to, infected with or recovered from COVID-19 (not recorded which). Sequenced: PBMCs or T cells enriched from blood (not recorded which). In DNA, the CDR3 is TGTGCCTGGAGCGCCGGACATCGAAACACCATATATTTT. Protein product: CAWSAGHRNTIYF.